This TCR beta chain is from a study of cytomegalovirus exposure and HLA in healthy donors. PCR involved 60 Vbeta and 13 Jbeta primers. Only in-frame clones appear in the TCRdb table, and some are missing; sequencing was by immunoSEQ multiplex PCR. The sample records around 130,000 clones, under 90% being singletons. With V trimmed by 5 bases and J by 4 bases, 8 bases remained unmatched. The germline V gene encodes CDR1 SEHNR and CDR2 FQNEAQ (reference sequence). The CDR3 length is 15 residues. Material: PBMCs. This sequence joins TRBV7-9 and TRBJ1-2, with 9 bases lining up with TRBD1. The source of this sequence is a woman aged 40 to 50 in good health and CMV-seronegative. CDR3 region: CASSPPGQGFYGYTF. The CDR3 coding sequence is TGTGCCAGCAGCCCCCCGGGACAGGGATTCTATGGCTACACCTTC. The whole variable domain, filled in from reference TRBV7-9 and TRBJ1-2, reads DTGVSQNPRHKITKRGQNVTFRCDPISEHNRLYWYRQTLGQGPEFLTYFQNEAQLEKSRLLSDRFSAERPKGSFSTLEIQRTEQGDSAMYLCASSPPGQGFYGYTFGSGTRLTVV.